A single sample gave rise to the 5 T cell receptor beta chains below, sequenced in a study of blood T cell repertoires in COVID-19 (dated by TCRdb to 2020 to 2021). Library preparation was by the immunoSEQ multiplex PCR assay. Drawn from immuneACCESS, this table holds only the in-frame rearrangements with V and J called that TCRdb kept. Clones are partly lost; checked studies trace under half to an unresolved V gene and leave the rest unexplained. The sample records 120,000 to 150,000 clones, approximately 88% of which are singletons. The ten largest clones take up 4.5% to 6% of the sample. Sequencing was carried out using PBMCs or T cells enriched from blood (not recorded which). Receptor source: a middle-aged man with acute COVID-19.

The chain uses TRBV4-1 and TRBJ1-5; D is undetermined. Germline V CDR1 and CDR2: MGHRA, YSYEKL. Deletions cut 0 bases from V and 5 bases from J, with 8 bases between. This CDR3 region has 14 residues. The CDR3: CASSQDSGYQPQHF. The CDR3 DNA follows: TGCGCCAGCAGCCAAGATTCCGGGTATCAGCCCCAGCATTTT.

In DNA form, the CDR3 reads TGTGCCAGCTCACCTAACTTGGGGGGAGGCAATCAGCCCCAGCATTTT. Its translation: CASSPNLGGGNQPQHF. This chain joins TRBV18 and TRBJ1-5; the D gene is possibly TRBD1 (5 bases). The CDR3 is 16 residues long. V shed 3 bases and J shed 2 bases, with 14 bases lying between them. CDR1 is KGHSH, CDR2 LQKENI, per germline. Drawing the rest from reference TRBV18 and TRBJ1-5, the complete variable domain is NAGVMQNPRHLVRRRGQEARLRCSPMKGHSHVYWYRQLPEEGLKFMVYLQKENIIDESGMPKERFSAEFPKEGPSILRIQQVVRGDSAAYFCASSPNLGGGNQPQHFGDGTRLSIL.

V gene TRBV5-1 combines with J gene TRBJ1-1, with TRBD1 matching 10 bases. The germline CDR1 and CDR2 sequences are SGHRS and YFSETQ. The V and J ends lost 2 bases and 0 bases, in that order; junction bases with no gene match: 4. This CDR3 comprises 16 residues. CDR3 protein: CASSLRGQGLNTEAFF. Here the CDR3 DNA reads TGCGCCAGCAGCTTAAGGGGACAGGGGTTGAACACTGAAGCTTTCTTT.

The chain uses TRBV19 and TRBJ2-5; D unresolved. This CDR3 region has 12 residues. V was clipped by 5 bases and J by 4 bases, with 8 bases between them. CDR1 is LNHDA and CDR2 is SQIVND in the germline V gene (reference sequence). The DNA for the CDR3 is TGTGCCAGTAGTTTGATCGGAGAGACCCAGTACTTC. Translating it yields CASSLIGETQYF.

This clone was found once. The chain combines TRBV2 with TRBJ2-7; D remains ambiguous. Germline V gene lookup returns CDR1 SNHLY and CDR2 FYNNEI. The CDR3 consists of 13 residues. The V end was cut by 7 bases, the J end by 7 bases, with 17 bases between. The CDR3 reads CASIDFIVNEQYF. CDR3 DNA: TGTGCCAGCATTGACTTTATTGTTAATGAGCAGTACTTC.